This passage covers 29 T cell receptor beta chains from one sample sequenced in a study of lymphopenia after photon versus proton radiotherapy. The data were produced by immunoSEQ multiplex PCR, yet TCRdb's version contains in-frame clones alone and is incomplete. The profile shows roughly 7,300 clones, roughly 86% of them singletons. The sample in question was peripheral blood, obtained from a patient treated with photon-based radiotherapy. All receptors come from a man in his sixties with cholangiocarcinoma.

V is TRBV5-1 and J is TRBJ2-7; 8 positions match TRBD1. The V gene's germline CDR1 is SGHRS and CDR2 YFSETQ. The CDR3 runs 15 residues. V lost 7 bases, J lost 3 bases, and 12 bases stayed unmatched. CDR3 region: CASQPTGTGFYEQYF. DNA of the CDR3: TGCGCCAGCCAACCTACAGGGACAGGATTCTACGAGCAGTACTTC.

The J gene is TRBJ1-1, the V gene TRBV6-5; no firm D call. Germline V gives CDR1 MNHEY, CDR2 SVGAGI. The CDR3 contains 14 residues. The germline V and J ends were trimmed by 0 bases and 13 bases, with 18 bases remaining between them. CDR3 amino acids: CASSYSKGQARGFF. CDR3 nucleotide sequence: TGTGCCAGCAGTTACTCGAAAGGGCAGGCCCGGGGTTTCTTT.

The chain combines TRBV5-1 with TRBJ1-5; 8 bases agree with TRBD1. The CDR3 runs to 16 residues. V gave up 8 bases and J gave up 3 bases; unmatched junction bases: 13. Germline lookup yields CDR1 SGHRS and CDR2 YFSETQ. The CDR3 coding sequence is TGCGCCAGTTACTCCCCCCCAGGGGGCGTCAATCAGCCCCAGCATTTT. Amino acid sequence: CASYSPPGGVNQPQHF.

The rearrangement joins TRBV7-8 to TRBJ1-1; a possible D gene is TRBD1 (5 bases). The CDR3 is 13 residues long. From germline, CDR1 is SGHVS and CDR2 FQNEAQ. V lost 3 bases and J 7 bases, leaving 12 bases between the germline ends. The CDR3 is CASSLGDRDEAFF. Here the CDR3 DNA reads TGTGCCAGCAGCTTGGGCGACAGAGATGAAGCTTTCTTT.

This CDR3 reads CASSHRMGLAGKYGELFF. The CDR3, as DNA: TGTGCCAGCAGTCATCGAATGGGACTAGCGGGGAAATACGGGGAGCTGTTTTTT. The J gene is TRBJ2-2, the V gene TRBV2; 13 bases line up with TRBD2. CDR1 SNHLY and CDR2 FYNNEI come from the germline V gene. The trim removed 5 bases at V and 7 bases at J, leaving 13 bases unmatched. There are 18 residues in the CDR3.

V is TRBV2 and J is TRBJ1-5; D not certain. The CDR3 contains 18 residues. Germline V gene sequence: CDR1 SNHLY, CDR2 FYNNEI. The V gene lost 1 base and the J gene lost 2 bases, with 18 bases spanning the gap. The CDR3 DNA is TGTGCCAGCAGTGAAGGATGGCCGGGCCCCCAGGGCAATCAGCCCCAGCATTTT. Translation gives CASSEGWPGPQGNQPQHF.

V gene TRBV2 combines with J gene TRBJ2-7, with D uncertain. CDR3 length equals 12 residues. Germline V gene sequence: CDR1 SNHLY, CDR2 FYNNEI. Deletions cut 6 bases from V and 4 bases from J, with 10 bases between. The CDR3 region is CASSMTDYEQYF. CDR3 nucleotides: TGTGCCAGCAGCATGACGGATTACGAGCAGTACTTC.

The rearrangement joins TRBV10-3 to TRBJ2-1, with unresolved D. This CDR3 comprises 15 residues. V lost 0 bases and J 4 bases, leaving 10 bases between the germline ends. CDR1 is ENHRY and CDR2 is SYGVKD in the germline V gene. The CDR3 is CAISESRQNYNEQFF. The CDR3 DNA sequence: TGTGCCATCAGTGAGTCGAGACAAAATTACAATGAGCAGTTCTTC.

This chain connects TRBV4-1 to TRBJ1-2; possible D gene TRBD1, 5 bases. The CDR3 is made up of 13 amino acids. V shed 9 bases and J shed 6 bases, with 17 bases lying between them. Germline CDR1 MGHRA, CDR2 YSYEKL. CDR3 sequence: CASTARQGDGYTF. Written as DNA, the CDR3 is TGCGCCAGTACTGCCCGGCAGGGAGATGGCTACACCTTC.

The rearrangement links TRBV27 to TRBJ2-7, with TRBD1 matching over 7 bases. This CDR3 contains 15 residues. The germline V gene encodes CDR1 MNHEY and CDR2 SMNVEV (reference sequence). V shed 5 bases, J shed 3 bases, and the junction held 10 bases outside the gene matches. The DNA of the CDR3 is TGTGCCAGCAGTAGTTACAGGGGAAAGAACTACGAGCAGTACTTC. It is translated as CASSSYRGKNYEQYF.

This chain joins TRBV13 and TRBJ2-7, with no clear D. CDR3 size: 15 residues. Germline V gene sequence: CDR1 PRHDT, CDR2 FYEKMQ (reference sequence). Trimming left V 6 bases short and J 1 base short, with 16 bases between. DNA of the CDR3: TGTGCCAGCAGGGCTAAGGGCGGAGCGTCCTACGAGCAGTACTTC. As protein: CASRAKGGASYEQYF.

This chain uses TRBV23-1 with TRBJ1-4, with D uncertain. TRBV23-1 is known as an ORF, though its function is uncertain. The CDR3 consists of 12 residues. Trimming took 6 bases from V and 6 from J, leaving 8 bases between them. The CDR3, as DNA: TGCGCCAGCAGAAGGACGGATGAAAAACTGTTTTTT. Amino acid sequence: CASRRTDEKLFF.

The V and J genes are TRBV11-3 and TRBJ2-5; D not certain. This CDR3 spans 13 amino acids. V lost 6 bases and J lost 3, with 11 bases in between. Germline V gene lookup returns CDR1 SGHNT and CDR2 YENEEA. The CDR3 loop reads CASSLGEEETQYF. CDR3 DNA sequence: TGTGCCAGCAGTTTGGGTGAAGAAGAGACCCAGTACTTC.

This chain links TRBV7-2 with TRBJ1-6, with a tentative D call TRBD1 (6 bases). CDR3 length: 14 amino acids. Germline CDR1 SGHTA, CDR2 FQGNSA. V lost 3 bases, J lost 4 bases, and 7 bases lay in between. The CDR3: CASSLDSYNSPLHF. The DNA for the CDR3 is TGTGCCAGCAGCTTGGACAGTTATAATTCACCCCTCCACTTT.

This chain uses TRBV5-4 with TRBJ2-5, with 9 bases matching TRBD1. The CDR3 contains 14 residues. Germline V lookup: CDR1 SGHNT, CDR2 YYREEE (reference sequence). After removal of 0 bases from V and 4 bases from J, the junction contained 1 base not matched to a gene. CDR3 protein: CASSLVDRGETQYF. The DNA for the CDR3 is TGTGCCAGCAGCTTGGTGGACAGGGGAGAGACCCAGTACTTC.

The chain couples TRBV7-2 to TRBJ2-1; the D is unclear. The CDR3 spans 12 residues. Germline V gives CDR1 SGHTA, CDR2 FQGNSA. Trimming shortened V by 5 bases and J by 4 bases, and 6 bases separated the two germline ends. CDR3 sequence reads: CASSLFYNEQFF. The CDR3 nucleotides read TGTGCCAGCAGCCTATTTTACAATGAGCAGTTCTTC.

This clone has a handful of counts. The rearrangement joins TRBV2 to TRBJ1-1, with D possibly TRBD1 on 6 matching bases. This CDR3 has 11 amino acids. Germline-derived CDR1 and CDR2 are SNHLY and FYNNEI. Trimming removed 6 bases from V and 6 bases from J, with 8 bases in between. The CDR3 DNA reads as TGTGCCAGCAGAGGACAGCCTGAAGCTTTCTTT. This gives the protein CASRGQPEAFF. Full variable domain (outside the CDR3, taken from reference TRBV2 and TRBJ1-1): EPEVTQTPSHQVTQMGQEVILRCVPISNHLYFYWYRQILGQKVEFLVSFYNNEISEKSEIFDDQFSVERPDGSNFTLKIRSTKLEDSAMYFCASRGQPEAFFGQGTRLTVV.

V gene TRBV5-1 combines with J gene TRBJ2-2, with 12 positions matching TRBD2. The V gene end was trimmed by 3 bases and the J gene end by 6 bases; junction bases not matched to a gene: 15. CDR3 length: 19 residues. Germline V gene data show CDR1 as SGHRS and CDR2 as YFSETQ. The CDR3 coding sequence is TGCGCCAGCAGCTCGACTAGCGGGAGTCAATTGCGTAGTGCCGGGGAGCTGTTTTTT. Its protein is CASSSTSGSQLRSAGELFF.

The chain combines TRBV19 with TRBJ2-7; 8 bases fit TRBD2. This CDR3 spans 15 amino acids. CDR1 is LNHDA and CDR2 is SQIVND in the germline V gene (reference sequence). V shed 3 bases and J 3 bases; nucleotides not matched to a gene: 7. The CDR3, as DNA: TGTGCCAGTAGTATGAGAGCGGGAGTAGTCTACGAGCAGTACTTC. This translates into CASSMRAGVVYEQYF.

This chain uses TRBV27 with TRBJ2-7, with 12 bases that match TRBD2. Germline lookup yields CDR1 MNHEY and CDR2 SMNVEV (reference sequence). The CDR3 is 15 amino acids. V shed 5 bases and J 3 bases; nucleotides not matched to a gene: 5. CDR3 residues: CASSPGLAGLYEQYF. CDR3 DNA: TGTGCCAGCAGTCCAGGACTAGCGGGGCTCTACGAGCAGTACTTC.

The rearrangement uses TRBV15 and TRBJ2-1; D is possibly TRBD1 (5 bases). V lost 1 base, J lost 3 bases, and 7 bases lay in between. The CDR3 is 14 residues long. The V gene's germline CDR1 is LNHNV and CDR2 YYDKDF (reference sequence). CDR3 nucleotide sequence: TGTGCCACCAGCAGAGTAGGGGTCTACAATGAGCAGTTCTTC. Translated: CATSRVGVYNEQFF.

In nucleotides, the CDR3 is TGCGCCAGCAGCCAGATGGAGGGAGTGAATGAGCAGTTCTTC. This gives the protein CASSQMEGVNEQFF. V is TRBV4-1 and J is TRBJ2-1; maybe TRBD2 (6 bases). The V end was cut by 3 bases, the J end by 7 bases, with 13 bases between. The CDR3 contains 14 residues. Germline loops: CDR1 MGHRA, CDR2 YSYEKL.

The genes are TRBV27 and TRBJ2-1, with D possibly being TRBD2 (7 bases). The V end lost 3 bases, the J end lost 0 bases, and 15 bases lay between the germline ends. There are 17 residues in the CDR3. Germline V CDR1 and CDR2: MNHEY, SMNVEV (reference sequence). CDR3 sequence: CASSFRGGGISYNEQFF. For the CDR3, the DNA is TGTGCCAGCAGTTTCCGGGGAGGGGGGATCTCCTACAATGAGCAGTTCTTC.

The chain uses TRBV11-2 and TRBJ2-2; 8 bases are shared with TRBD2. The CDR3 is 15 amino acids. After removal of 3 bases from V and 6 bases from J, the junction contained 6 bases not matched to a gene. Germline-derived CDR1 and CDR2 are SGHAT and FQNNGV. This CDR3 is CASSLGSGISGELFF. The CDR3 DNA sequence: TGTGCCAGCAGCTTGGGTAGCGGGATATCCGGGGAGCTGTTTTTT.

V gene TRBV11-1 combines with J gene TRBJ2-1, with 10 bases fitting TRBD1. The CDR3 contains 14 residues. Germline V gene data show CDR1 as SGHAT and CDR2 as FQDESV (reference sequence). The junction had 5 bases not matched to a gene; V was cut back by 5 bases and J by 7 bases. This CDR3 reads CASSQGQGRNEQFF. The CDR3 bases are TGTGCCAGCAGCCAGGGACAGGGGAGGAATGAGCAGTTCTTC.

V usage is TRBV27 and J usage is TRBJ2-5; D gene ambiguous. The J call may be wrong; the DNA end is better matched by TRBJ2-7. Per the germline V gene, CDR1 is MNHEY and CDR2 is SMNVEV (reference sequence). This CDR3 has 16 amino acids. Written as DNA, the CDR3 is TGTGCCAGCAGTTTATCGGACCCGGCGTATGCCTACGAGCAGTACTTC. Amino acid sequence: CASSLSDPAYAYEQYF.

V usage is TRBV11-2 and J usage is TRBJ1-2, with 9 nucleotides matching TRBD1. With V trimmed by 5 bases and J by 7 bases, 5 bases remained unmatched. CDR3 length: 13 amino acids. Germline V gives CDR1 SGHAT, CDR2 FQNNGV. In nucleotides, the CDR3 is TGTGCCAGCAGCGGGACAGGGAACGCTGGCTACACCTTC. Translating it yields CASSGTGNAGYTF.

This clone was recorded only once. V gene TRBV5-1 combines with J gene TRBJ1-1; the match to TRBD1 covers 7 bases. There are 14 residues in the CDR3. CDR1 and CDR2 from the germline V gene are SGHRS and YFSETQ. V was pared by 4 bases and J by 4 bases, with 7 bases of the junction left unmatched. The chain's CDR3 is CASSPSGGGTEAFF. CDR3 in DNA: TGCGCCAGCAGCCCGTCAGGGGGGGGCACTGAAGCTTTCTTT.

The V gene is TRBV11-1, the J gene TRBJ2-7; TRBD1 aligns across 12 bases. The CDR3 totals 16 residues. Unmatched junction bases numbered 4, after V lost 0 bases and J lost 4 bases. Germline V gives CDR1 SGHAT, CDR2 FQDESV (reference sequence). In nucleotides, the CDR3 is TGTGCCAGCAGCTTAGCAGGGACAGGGGGCTTGTACGAGCAGTACTTC. This translates into CASSLAGTGGLYEQYF. The entire variable domain, with the rest obtained from reference TRBV11-1 and TRBJ2-7, is as follows: EAEVAQSPRYKITEKSQAVAFWCDPISGHATLYWYRQILGQGPELLVQFQDESVVDDSQLPKDRFSAERLKGVDSTLKIQPAELGDSAMYLCASSLAGTGGLYEQYFGPGTRLTVT.